One sample yielded the 25 T cell receptor beta chains listed below, sequenced in a study of blood T cell repertoires in COVID-19 (dated by TCRdb to about 2020). Library creation used the immunoSEQ multiplex PCR assay. This immuneACCESS table, as held by TCRdb, lists in-frame sequences with V and J called but not all clones. Of the missing ones, under half trace to an unresolved V gene in checked studies; the others have no known cause. This sample lists 200,000 to 250,000 clones; 82% were detected once. The top ten clones comprise around 8% of the sample. The sequencing sample was made of peripheral blood. The source of these receptors is an elderly woman with COVID-19, enrolled during active disease.

The chain joins TRBV9 to TRBJ1-5, with TRBD1 as a possible D gene (5 bases). Trimming removed 0 bases from V and 5 bases from J, with 6 bases in between. The CDR3 totals 13 residues. From germline, CDR1 is SGDLS and CDR2 YYNGEE. The CDR3 sequence: CASSVEGYQPQHF. DNA for the CDR3: TGTGCCAGCAGCGTAGAGGGGTATCAGCCCCAGCATTTT.

The chain uses TRBV30 and TRBJ2-1, with TRBD2 matching over 10 bases. The CDR3 spans 14 residues. Per the germline V gene, CDR1 is GTSNPN and CDR2 is SVGIG (reference sequence). The V segment lost 3 bases and the J segment 9 bases; nucleotides outside the gene matches: 8. CDR3 DNA: TGTGCCTGGAGAGAGCGGGGGGGCCGGATTGAGCAGTTCTTC. Amino acids: CAWRERGGRIEQFF.

The V and J genes are TRBV30 and TRBJ2-5, with TRBD1 identical over 7 bases. The V gene's germline CDR1 is GTSNPN and CDR2 SVGIG (reference sequence). This CDR3 has 15 residues. V shed 4 bases and J 5 bases; nucleotides not matched to a gene: 13. This CDR3 reads CAWITGGQPRETQYF. In DNA, the CDR3 is TGTGCCTGGATTACTGGGGGACAGCCTCGGGAGACCCAGTACTTC.

The rearrangement joins TRBV27 to TRBJ2-7, with 8 bases aligning to TRBD2. This CDR3 has 15 residues. The V segment lost 8 bases and the J segment 2 bases; nucleotides outside the gene matches: 11. Germline V gene data show CDR1 as MNHEY and CDR2 as SMNVEV (reference sequence). The CDR3 region has the DNA TGTGCCAGCTTTTCTCTTCAGCGGGGGACCTACGAGCAGTACTTC. Translated: CASFSLQRGTYEQYF.

CDR3 residues: CAWSAAEAGSYNEQFF. The CDR3, as DNA: TGTGCCTGGAGTGCTGCTGAAGCGGGCTCTTACAATGAGCAGTTCTTC. The V gene is TRBV30, the J gene TRBJ2-1, with a possible D match to TRBD2 (6 bases). There are 16 residues in the CDR3. Germline lookup yields CDR1 GTSNPN and CDR2 SVGIG (reference sequence). V was pared by 1 base and J by 4 bases, with 17 bases between.

This clone appeared a few times. The genes are TRBV6-5 and TRBJ2-7, with TRBD1 matching over 7 bases. Germline-derived CDR1 and CDR2 are MNHEY and SVGAGI. CDR3 size: 13 residues. The J segment lost 3 bases and the V segment lost 6 bases, leaving 5 bases of the junction unmatched. This chain's CDR3 is CASRGDSNYEQYF. The CDR3 DNA sequence: TGTGCCAGCAGAGGGGACAGTAACTACGAGCAGTACTTC.

Many counts were recorded for this clone. Here the CDR3 reads CASTSGTPMNTEAFF. The CDR3 bases are TGTGCCAGTACCTCTGGGACACCGATGAACACTGAAGCTTTCTTT. This chain uses TRBV19 with TRBJ1-1; D might be TRBD1 (6 bases). Trimming removed 7 bases at V and 0 bases at J, with 15 bases between. CDR1 LNHDA and CDR2 SQIVND come from the germline V gene (reference sequence). This CDR3 comprises 15 residues.

The V gene is TRBV7-6, the J gene TRBJ2-5, with D hard to call. CDR1 and CDR2 (germline): SGHVS, FNYEAQ. The CDR3 contains 12 residues. V gave up 1 base and J gave up 7 bases, with 7 bases separating them. For the CDR3, the DNA is TGTGCCAGCAGCTTAGACGGGTGGACCCAGTACTTC. It is translated as CASSLDGWTQYF.

The chain joins TRBV4-1 to TRBJ1-6; 10 bases map to TRBD1. With 4 bases clipped from V and 10 bases from J, the junction kept 4 bases outside the gene matches. The CDR3 covers 14 residues. Germline lookup yields CDR1 MGHRA and CDR2 YSYEKL. DNA for the CDR3: TGCGCCAGCAGCCGCGGGACAGGGGAGTCACCCCTCCACTTT. This sequence encodes CASSRGTGESPLHF.

The count of this clone is one. The chain uses TRBV18 and TRBJ1-1; the D is unclear. This CDR3 region has 15 residues. Germline V gene data show CDR1 as KGHSH and CDR2 as LQKENI. Trimming took 3 bases from V and 5 from J, leaving 16 bases between them. The CDR3 coding sequence is TGTGCCAGCTCACCGACGGTAGGTTTCGGGACTGAAGCTTTCTTT. Translated: CASSPTVGFGTEAFF.

The chain carries TRBV11-2 and TRBJ1-2; D perhaps matches TRBD1 (6 bases). The CDR3 contains 14 residues. The V end was cut by 4 bases, the J end by 3 bases, with 12 bases between. The germline V gene encodes CDR1 SGHAT and CDR2 FQNNGV. As DNA, the CDR3 is TGTGCCAGCAGCTCCTACAGGGACGACTATGGCTACACCTTC. Translated, it gives CASSSYRDDYGYTF.

This sequence joins TRBV19 and TRBJ1-1; 9 bases map to TRBD1. Germline CDR1 is LNHDA and CDR2 is SQIVND (reference sequence). Losses at the gene ends were 4 bases for V and 0 bases for J; bases not matched to a gene: 9. This CDR3 region has 17 residues. The CDR3: CASSTLHRDRVNTEAFF. CDR3 DNA sequence: TGTGCCAGTAGTACGCTCCACCGGGACAGGGTGAACACTGAAGCTTTCTTT.

The CDR3 here is CASSSDSRNTIYF. CDR3 nucleotides: TGCGCCAGCAGCTCCGACAGCAGAAACACCATATATTTT. The chain joins TRBV5-1 to TRBJ1-3; weak D call: TRBD1 (5 bases). Looked up from germline, CDR1 is SGHRS and CDR2 is YFSETQ. Trimming took 3 bases from V and 5 from J, leaving 9 bases between them. This CDR3 has 13 amino acids.

CDR3 sequence reads: CASSKSGTRQPQHF. CDR3 nucleotide sequence: TGTGCCAGCAGTAAGTCGGGTACCCGTCAGCCCCAGCATTTT. The V and J genes are TRBV6-2 or TRBV6-3 and TRBJ1-5, with D unclear. V was pared by 5 bases and J by 6 bases, with 14 bases between. Germline V gene lookup returns CDR1 MNHEY and CDR2 SVGEGT. The CDR3 runs to 14 residues.

This chain uses TRBV5-1 with TRBJ2-2, with 9 bases identical to TRBD1. Germline-derived CDR1 and CDR2 are SGHRS and YFSETQ. The V gene end was trimmed by 1 base and the J gene end by 1 base; junction bases not matched to a gene: 2. There are 16 residues in the CDR3. CDR3 sequence (DNA): TGCGCCAGCAGCTTGATGGGACAGGGGAACACCGGGGAGCTGTTTTTT. The encoded protein is CASSLMGQGNTGELFF. The whole variable domain, filled in from reference TRBV5-1 and TRBJ2-2, reads KAGVTQTPRYLIKTRGQQVTLSCSPISGHRSVSWYQQTPGQGLQFLFEYFSETQRNKGNFPGRFSGRQFSNSRSEMNVSTLELGDSALYLCASSLMGQGNTGELFFGEGSRLTVL.

The chain couples TRBV20-1 to TRBJ1-2; weak D call: TRBD1 (5 bases). CDR1 and CDR2 (germline): DFQATT, SNEGSKA (reference sequence). CDR3 length: 11 residues. V lost 8 bases and J lost 4, with 11 bases in between. Written as DNA, the CDR3 is TGCAGTTCCCCGACAGCCTATGGCTACACCTTC. It is translated as CSSPTAYGYTF.

This rearrangement joins TRBV7-3 to TRBJ1-3, with 8 bases that match TRBD1. Germline assignment: CDR1 SGHTA and CDR2 FQGTGA. The CDR3 has 16 amino acids. J was trimmed by 3 bases and V by 4 bases; bases with no gene match: 8. In DNA form, the CDR3 reads TGTGCCAGCAGCTCCGGTAGTGGACAGGGTGGAAACACCATATATTTT. It codes for CASSSGSGQGGNTIYF. The whole variable domain, filled in from reference TRBV7-3 and TRBJ1-3, reads GAGVSQTPSNKVTEKGKYVELRCDPISGHTALYWYRQSLGQGPEFLIYFQGTGAADDSGLPNDRFFAVRPEGSVSTLKIQRTERGDSAVYLCASSSGSGQGGNTIYFGEGSWLTVV.

This chain joins TRBV5-4 and TRBJ1-6; TRBD1 is a possible D gene (5 bases). The CDR3 loop spans 15 amino acids. In germline, CDR1 is SGHNT, CDR2 YYREEE (reference sequence). Trimming removed 2 bases from V and 3 bases from J, with 9 bases in between. The CDR3 DNA sequence: TGTGCCAGCAGCTTTGGGCAGGGCTATAATTCACCCCTCCACTTT. It codes for CASSFGQGYNSPLHF.

In DNA, the CDR3 is TGCGCCAGCAGCAGGGCGGGGGGCGCGGATCAGCCCCAGCATTTT. This encodes CASSRAGGADQPQHF. The rearrangement links TRBV4-1 to TRBJ1-5; D possibly corresponds to TRBD1 (6 bases). V gave up 5 bases and J gave up 5 bases, with 16 bases separating them. Germline CDR1 is MGHRA and CDR2 is YSYEKL. This CDR3 region has 15 residues.

The chain recombines TRBV6-1 with TRBJ1-1; a weak D match, TRBD1 (6 bases). CDR1 and CDR2 (germline): MNHNS, SASEGT. This CDR3 is built from 14 residues. V gave up 3 bases and J gave up 7 bases, with 15 bases separating them. CDR3 coding DNA: TGTGCCAGCAGTGAGAGGCAGGGGCTGGGTGAAGCTTTCTTT. Its translation: CASSERQGLGEAFF.

The chain carries TRBV7-2 and TRBJ2-1; D might be TRBD1 (6 bases). Per the germline V gene, CDR1 is SGHTA and CDR2 is FQGNSA. CDR3 length equals 12 residues. The germline V and J ends were trimmed by 4 bases and 8 bases, with 9 bases remaining between them. Here the CDR3 reads CASSSTGYEQFF. The CDR3 coding sequence is TGTGCCAGCAGCTCCACAGGGTATGAGCAGTTCTTC.

The gene calls are TRBV5-1 and TRBJ2-5, with TRBD1 identical over 8 bases. CDR1 and CDR2 from the germline V gene are SGHRS and YFSETQ. Trimming cost V 4 bases and J 3 bases; bases outside gene matches: 5. This CDR3 is built from 14 residues. For the CDR3, the DNA is TGCGCCAGCAGCCGAACAGGGGGAGAAGAGACCCAGTACTTC. This translates into CASSRTGGEETQYF. The full variable domain, in which reference TRBV5-1 and TRBJ2-5 provide the parts outside the CDR3, is KAGVTQTPRYLIKTRGQQVTLSCSPISGHRSVSWYQQTPGQGLQFLFEYFSETQRNKGNFPGRFSGRQFSNSRSEMNVSTLELGDSALYLCASSRTGGEETQYFGPGTRLLVL.

This chain connects TRBV5-1 to TRBJ2-1; no reliable D call. Deletions cut 1 base from V and 6 bases from J, with 11 bases between. CDR3 length equals 14 residues. Germline V gene sequence: CDR1 SGHRS, CDR2 YFSETQ. The CDR3 nucleotides read TGCGCCAGCAGCTTGAGTCCTGGGCCCAATGAGCAGTTCTTC. Protein product: CASSLSPGPNEQFF.

The table lists this clone with a few counts. This chain links TRBV13 with TRBJ2-7, with D perhaps TRBD1 (6 bases). The CDR3 consists of 14 residues. CDR1 and CDR2 (germline): PRHDT, FYEKMQ (reference sequence). V was clipped by 2 bases and J by 6 bases, with 14 bases between them. The CDR3 protein is CASSLRDKRPEQYF. The CDR3 DNA reads TGTGCCAGCAGCTTACGGGACAAGAGACCCGAGCAGTACTTC.

The chain combines TRBV19 with TRBJ1-5, with a possible D match to TRBD1 (6 bases). V lost 5 bases to trimming and J lost 2 bases, with 13 bases between them. Looked up from germline, CDR1 is LNHDA and CDR2 is SQIVND (reference sequence). This CDR3 region has 15 residues. The CDR3, as DNA: TGTGCCAGTAGTGCCTTCAGGGGAGGCAATCAGCCCCAGCATTTT. This codes for CASSAFRGGNQPQHF. The full variable domain, rest sourced from reference TRBV19 and TRBJ1-5, is DGGITQSPKYLFRKEGQNVTLSCEQNLNHDAMYWYRQDPGQGLRLIYYSQIVNDFQKGDIAEGYSVSREKKESFPLTVTSAQKNPTAFYLCASSAFRGGNQPQHFGDGTRLSIL.